This TCR beta chain was sequenced in a study of cytomegalovirus exposure and HLA in healthy donors. The CDR3 loop spans 14 amino acids. Per the germline V gene, CDR1 is SGDLS and CDR2 is YYNGEE. V shed 3 bases, J shed 4 bases, and the junction held 3 bases outside the gene matches. This clone was found once. A multiplex PCR was run with 60 Vbeta primers and 13 Jbeta primers. Profiling relied on immunoSEQ multiplex PCR, and the TCRdb table lists in-frame clones only, not all of them. The profile shows around 150,000 clones, 80% of them singletons. Sequenced: PBMCs. The sequence was obtained from a male donor in good health and CMV-seropositive. The chain links TRBV9 to TRBJ2-7; 11 bases map to TRBD2. CDR3 loop: CASSDGLAGYEQYF. DNA for the CDR3: TGTGCCAGCAGCGATGGACTAGCGGGTTACGAGCAGTACTTC.